Below, 7 T cell receptor beta chains from the same sample are listed, as sequenced in a study of CD4 T cells in relation to SARS-CoV-2 and coronaviruses. No antigen has been assigned to these receptors. Unexposed donor CD4+ T cells date from about 2011-2018, before the COVID-19 pandemic. After ten to eleven days of culture, CD4+ T cells were isolated. Repertoires were generated with immunoSEQ multiplex PCR, while TCRdb's copy carries only in-frame clones and drops some. The table has 30,000 or so clones, 60% to 80% seen once. The sample comprised CD4+ T cells from PBMCs, cultured in vitro. The receptors come from a human donor in good health.

This chain joins TRBV5-1 and TRBJ2-2; 13 bases align to TRBD2. Losses at the gene ends were 5 bases for V and 4 bases for J; bases not matched to a gene: 5. From germline, CDR1 is SGHRS and CDR2 YFSETQ. This CDR3 spans 16 amino acids. The CDR3 protein is CASSTSGGAFTGELFF. CDR3 DNA sequence: TGCGCCAGCAGTACTAGCGGGGGGGCTTTCACCGGGGAGCTGTTTTTT.

This rearrangement joins TRBV5-8 to TRBJ1-1; 7 positions match TRBD1. This CDR3 has 15 amino acids. The J segment lost 1 base and the V segment lost 7 bases, leaving 10 bases of the junction unmatched. Looked up from germline, CDR1 is SGHTS and CDR2 is YDEGEE. DNA for the CDR3: TGTGCCAGCTTTAAACGGACAGGACCGAACACTGAAGCTTTCTTT. Protein sequence: CASFKRTGPNTEAFF.

The V gene is TRBV4-2, the J gene TRBJ1-3; D is ambiguous. CDR1 is LGHNA, CDR2 YNFKEQ, per germline. The CDR3 runs 13 residues. V lost 3 bases, J lost 8 bases, and 11 bases lay in between. CDR3 sequence: CASSQSGSDTIYF. DNA for the CDR3: TGTGCCAGCAGCCAGAGTGGGAGTGACACCATATATTTT.

V is TRBV5-1 and J is TRBJ2-3; 7 positions agree with TRBD1. This CDR3 is 15 amino acids long. J gave up 4 bases and V 0 bases, and 5 bases lay outside the gene matches. Germline V CDR1 and CDR2: SGHRS, YFSETQ. This CDR3 reads CASSLEGGPADTQYF. In DNA, the CDR3 is TGCGCCAGCAGCTTGGAAGGGGGCCCCGCAGATACGCAGTATTTT. Full variable domain (remainder filled in from reference TRBV5-1 and TRBJ2-3): KAGVTQTPRYLIKTRGQQVTLSCSPISGHRSVSWYQQTPGQGLQFLFEYFSETQRNKGNFPGRFSGRQFSNSRSEMNVSTLELGDSALYLCASSLEGGPADTQYFGPGTRLTVL.

The CDR3 DNA sequence: TGTGCCAGCAGCCAAGTTTTCGGGAGGGCCTACGAGCAGTACTTC. It is translated as CASSQVFGRAYEQYF. This chain uses TRBV3-1 (or the pseudogene TRBV3-2) with TRBJ2-7, with 8 bases that match TRBD2. This CDR3 spans 15 amino acids. CDR1 and CDR2 from the germline V gene are LGHDT and YNNKEL (reference sequence). The ends lost 1 base at V and 2 bases at J; junction bases unmatched: 4.

V usage is TRBV9 and J usage is TRBJ2-4; the match to TRBD1 covers 7 bases. CDR1 is SGDLS, CDR2 YYNGEE, per germline. The CDR3 loop spans 17 amino acids. Unmatched junction bases numbered 13, after V lost 7 bases and J lost 0 bases. CDR3 bases: TGTGCCAGCGGGCAGGACAGGTTTATGGGAGCCAAAAACATTCAGTACTTC. This encodes CASGQDRFMGAKNIQYF.

The chain is built from TRBV12-5 and TRBJ2-5, with 10 positions matching TRBD2. Germline CDR1 and CDR2: LGHNT and FRNRAP. V shed 6 bases, J shed 5 bases, and the junction held 6 bases outside the gene matches. The CDR3 spans 14 residues. CDR3 sequence (DNA): TGTGCTAGTGGCCAGCGGGGGGGCCGGGAGACCCAGTACTTC. This codes for CASGQRGGRETQYF.